The source of this T cell receptor beta chain is a study of spatial heterogeneity in lung cancer (dated by TCRdb to between 2019 and 2020). Background on the whole study: Beta-chain transcripts were consistently detected in greater numbers than alpha-chain transcripts, which likely reflects a higher abundance of beta-chain transcripts. Both alpha and beta chains were TCR-sequenced in approximately 200 tumor regions, about 64 matched nontumor lung samples and 45 to 60 PBMC samples obtained at surgery. The study linked features of the TCR repertoire to counts of nonsynonymous mutations, which were determined by whole-exome sequencing of tumor tissue. In the raw uncorrected reads, each unique combination of TCR and UMI appeared more than ten times on average. TCR alpha and beta repertoires were quantitatively compared across multiple tumor regions, matched nontumor lung and blood in non-small cell lung cancer. TCR transcript counts in tumor regions correlated strongly with a T cell transcriptional module score from matched bulk RNA-seq. What the study reported, not specific to this receptor: TCR-seq coverage of tumor T cells was estimated at only roughly 7.7% for alpha chains and around 13% for beta chains. A correlation was observed between the number of expanded intratumoral alpha and beta TCRs and the tumor nonsynonymous mutation count. Confirming at a functional level the hypothesis that regional TCRs recognize regional mutations was considered to require additional single-cell paired TCR alpha and beta sequencing. Counts of ubiquitous and regional expanded TCRs correlated with counts of ubiquitous and regional nonsynonymous mutations, respectively.

Libraries were prepared through 5' RACE. The instrument given in TCRdb is NextSeq 500. To allow correction of PCR and sequencing errors, the TCR library protocol tagged every TCR cDNA molecule with a unique molecular identifier. In the authors' own workflow: Decombinator tools were used for TCR identification, UMI-based error correction and CDR3 extraction. Expanded TCRs were defined as those above a frequency of 2 per 1,000, corresponding to the top 1% of the tumor frequency distribution. Expanded tumor TCRs were classed as regional if statistically deemed absent (corrected P<0.05) from at least one tumor region, otherwise ubiquitous. Each repertoire was subsampled 100 times to 5,000 TCRs, after which Renyi diversity was computed with the R vegan package. CDR3 similarity networks were built from amino acid triplet string-kernel similarity, connecting CDR3s with pairwise similarity above 0.82. TCRdb redid the processing of the public reads, applying fastp at Q25 and MiXCR, and retained in-frame beta chains. Here each entry gathers all rows of one CDR3 protein and keeps the most common genes and DNA. The V and J calls were determined by TCRdb, not by the authors. The sample table contains about 13,000 distinct CDR3 sequences; only one count was recorded for 5.1% of them. Clones ranked in the top ten supply almost 25% of the sample.

From the cysteine up to the phenylalanine, the CDR3 has a length of 17 residues. Of the read, only the CDR3 DNA is kept; its 51 bases are in frame from base 1. This clonotype was seen at least ten times. Its target antigen remains unknown. The record has no base qualities; no much larger clone is one base away. The library was designed around alpha chains, so this beta chain is a stray read whose abundance carries little weight. The time point label of this sample denotes: sample taken at primary tumor resection. The donors were 72 patients from the lung TRACERx cohort who had early-stage, untreated non-small cell lung cancer. Whole RNA extracted from tumor and nontumor lung tissue, or from cryopreserved PBMC samples, was used for TCR sequencing without cell sorting. A patient was chosen for TCR sequencing only when enough RNA was available from at least two tumor regions. Before being selected, tumor and adjacent nontumor lung specimens were reviewed by a lung pathologist.

This receptor chain uses TRBV21-1 and TRBJ2-3; TRBD1 is the table's D call and was not checked against the DNA. TRBV21-1 is a listed pseudogene. The sequences come from lung tumor tissue, collected at surgery. This TCR was sampled from a male donor with early-stage non-small cell lung cancer. CDR3 protein: CASSAVGGRSCTDTQYF. The bases read TGTGCCAGCAGCGCCGTAGGGGGACGAAGCTGCACAGATACGCAGTATTTT.